This T cell receptor (beta chain) was sequenced for a study of identical twins. Overall study findings and caveats: Twins shared out-of-frame alpha sequences with excess low generation probability.

Turning to this clonotype: Its target is not known.

The length of the CDR3 is 13 residues. Germline V gene lookup returns CDR1 DFQATT and CDR2 SNEGSKA (reference sequence). V shed 3 bases and J 5 bases; nucleotides not matched to a gene: 4. All donors were healthy, and all were Caucasian. TCRdb called the 5' RACE reads again in MiXCR, with one record for every CDR3 protein. The sample yields more than 600,000 distinct CDR3 sequences, 18% seen once. The same sample was also studied in work on T cells expressing NK-cell markers. From that paper: The TCR beta repertoires were obtained from sorted CD3+CD56+NKG2C+, CD3+CD56+NKG2C- and CD3+CD56-NKG2C+ T cells. Each of about 6 donors carried dominant NKG2C+ clonotypes accounting for about 1.0-7.0% of CD8+ T cells.

The source is a woman younger than 35 in good health. The chain uses TRBV20-1 and TRBJ2-1; TRBD2 matches 7 bases. The sequenced material came from PBMCs. This chain's CDR3 is CSASGRSDNEQFF. DNA of the CDR3: TGCAGTGCTAGCGGGAGGAGCGACAATGAGCAGTTCTTC.